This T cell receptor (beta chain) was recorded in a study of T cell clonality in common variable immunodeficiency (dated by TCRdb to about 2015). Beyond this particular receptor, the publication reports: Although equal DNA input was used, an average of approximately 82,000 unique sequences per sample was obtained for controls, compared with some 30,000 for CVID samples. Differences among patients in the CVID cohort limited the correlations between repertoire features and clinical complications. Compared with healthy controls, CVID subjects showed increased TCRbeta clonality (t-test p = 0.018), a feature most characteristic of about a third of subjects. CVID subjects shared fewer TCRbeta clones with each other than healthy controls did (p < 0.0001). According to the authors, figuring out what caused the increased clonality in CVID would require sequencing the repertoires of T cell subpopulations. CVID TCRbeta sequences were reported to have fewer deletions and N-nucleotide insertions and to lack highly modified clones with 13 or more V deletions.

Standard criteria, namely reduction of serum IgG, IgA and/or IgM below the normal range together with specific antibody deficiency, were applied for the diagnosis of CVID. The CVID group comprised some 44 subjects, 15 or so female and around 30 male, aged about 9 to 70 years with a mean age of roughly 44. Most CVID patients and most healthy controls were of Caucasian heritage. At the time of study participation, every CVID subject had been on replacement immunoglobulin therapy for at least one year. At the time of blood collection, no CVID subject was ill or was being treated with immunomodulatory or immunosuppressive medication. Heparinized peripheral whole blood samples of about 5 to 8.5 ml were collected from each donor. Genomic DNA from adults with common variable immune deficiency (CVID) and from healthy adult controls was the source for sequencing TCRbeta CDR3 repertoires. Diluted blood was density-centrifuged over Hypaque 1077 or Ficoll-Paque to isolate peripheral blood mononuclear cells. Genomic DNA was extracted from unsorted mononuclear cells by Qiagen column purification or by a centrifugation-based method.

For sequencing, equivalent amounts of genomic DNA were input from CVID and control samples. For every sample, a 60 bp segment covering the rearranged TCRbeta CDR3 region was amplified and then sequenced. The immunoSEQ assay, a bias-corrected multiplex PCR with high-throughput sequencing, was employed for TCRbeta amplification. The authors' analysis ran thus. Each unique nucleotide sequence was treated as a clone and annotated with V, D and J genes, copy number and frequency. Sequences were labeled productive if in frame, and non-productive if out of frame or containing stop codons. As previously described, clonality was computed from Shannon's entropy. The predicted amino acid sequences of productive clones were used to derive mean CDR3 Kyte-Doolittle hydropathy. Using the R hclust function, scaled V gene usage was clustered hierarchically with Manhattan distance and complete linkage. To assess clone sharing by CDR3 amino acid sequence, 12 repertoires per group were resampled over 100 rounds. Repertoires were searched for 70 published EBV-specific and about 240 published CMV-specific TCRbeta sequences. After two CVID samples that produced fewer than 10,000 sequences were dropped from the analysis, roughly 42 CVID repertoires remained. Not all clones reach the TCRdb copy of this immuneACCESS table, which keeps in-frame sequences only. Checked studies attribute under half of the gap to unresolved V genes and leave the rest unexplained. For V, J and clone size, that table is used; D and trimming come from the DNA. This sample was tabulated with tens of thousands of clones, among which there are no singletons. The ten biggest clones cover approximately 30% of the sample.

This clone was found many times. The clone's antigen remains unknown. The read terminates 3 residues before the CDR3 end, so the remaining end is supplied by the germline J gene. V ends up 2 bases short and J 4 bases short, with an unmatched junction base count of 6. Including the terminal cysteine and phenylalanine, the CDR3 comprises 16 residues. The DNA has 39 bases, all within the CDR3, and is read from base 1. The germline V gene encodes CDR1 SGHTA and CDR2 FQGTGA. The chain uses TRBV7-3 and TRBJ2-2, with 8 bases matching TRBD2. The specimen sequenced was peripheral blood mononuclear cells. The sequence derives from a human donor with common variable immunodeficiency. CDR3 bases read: TGTGCCAGCAGCTTATACTGGAGCGGGGGCACCGGGGAG. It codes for CASSLYWSGGTGE. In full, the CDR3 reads CASSLYWSGGTGELFF.